The rows below give T cell receptor beta chains drawn from one sample of a study of cytomegalovirus exposure and HLA in healthy donors. The method was immunoSEQ multiplex PCR; TCRdb's version includes in-frame clones alone and lacks a portion of them. Of around 93,000 clones listed, 78% are singletons. Sequenced: PBMCs. These receptors were obtained from a woman aged 40 to 55 in good health and CMV-seronegative. CDR3s include the opening cysteine and the closing phenylalanine or tryptophan.

>TRBV30|TRBJ2-3
CAWNAGVTDTQYF
>TRBV11-1|TRBJ2-7
CASSLGNLANTRAYEQYF
>TRBV18|TRBJ2-7
CASSPDRTHYEQYF
>TRBV18|TRBJ1-5
CASSPRGNSNQPQHF
>TRBV11-2|TRBJ2-7
CASSLVRGSSYEQYF
>TRBV19|TRBJ1-1
CASSTQSEAFF
>TRBV14|TRBJ2-7
CASSQIKTSWFGEQYF
>TRBV10-3|TRBJ1-4
CAIALATNEKLFF
>TRBV25-1|TRBJ1-2
CASRVPGTGFKDGYTF
>TRBV11-2|TRBJ2-3
CASSLTGTSGRPDTQYF
>TRBV5-1|TRBJ1-2
CASTFHGGELANYGYTF
>TRBV4-1|TRBJ2-7
CASSQMDTGTYEQYF
>TRBV5-1|TRBJ2-1
CASTTWTSGFSYNEQFF
>TRBV5-6|TRBJ2-3
CASRRDRITDTQYF